A single sample is the source of the 8 T cell receptor beta chains below, sequenced in a study of blood T cell repertoires in COVID-19. The protocol was immunoSEQ multiplex PCR, while the TCRdb copy is restricted to in-frame clones and leaves out a portion. The sample yields 90,000 to 100,000 clones, 89% seen once. Sequencing was carried out using peripheral blood. The receptor set was obtained from a man aged 50-59 years with COVID-19, enrolled during active disease.

As to this clone: This sample also contains other DNA sequences that code for the same CDR3. The chain combines TRBV24-1 with TRBJ1-1; a possible D gene is TRBD1 (5 bases). V lost 9 bases and J lost 4, with 14 bases in between. The germline V gene has CDR1 KGHDR and CDR2 SFDVKD. The CDR3 has 13 amino acids. CDR3 protein: CATSEGQGTEAFF. In DNA form, the CDR3 reads TGTGCCACCTCGGAGGGCCAGGGCACTGAAGCTTTCTTT.

The chain employs TRBV3-1 (or the pseudogene TRBV3-2) and TRBJ1-1; unclear D gene. CDR1 is LGHDT and CDR2 is YNNKEL in the germline V gene (reference sequence). V dropped 1 base and J dropped 5 bases, with 5 bases sitting between them. CDR3 length equals 12 residues. The CDR3, as DNA: TGTGCCAGCAGCCAAGCGGGGACTGAAGCTTTCTTT. This encodes CASSQAGTEAFF.

The chain uses TRBV7-2 and TRBJ2-5; 8 positions agree with TRBD2. This CDR3 is built from 15 residues. Losses at the gene ends were 2 bases for V and 5 bases for J; bases not matched to a gene: 7. CDR1 and CDR2 (germline): SGHTA, FQGNSA. The CDR3 DNA follows: TGTGCCAGCAGCTTAAACGGGGGGGGCCGGGAGACCCAGTACTTC. Translation: CASSLNGGGRETQYF.

About this clone: In the same sample, other DNA sequences code for this CDR3. The CDR3 region has the DNA TGTGCCAGCAGCCAAGATAGTTCCTATAATTCACCCCTCCACTTT. Protein sequence: CASSQDSSYNSPLHF. J is TRBJ1-6 and V is TRBV3-1 (or the pseudogene TRBV3-2); D gene uncertain. Germline CDR1 reads LGHDT; CDR2 reads YNNKEL (reference sequence). Trimming shortened V by 0 bases and J by 1 base, and 4 bases separated the two germline ends. CDR3 length equals 15 residues.

The J gene is TRBJ1-2, the V gene TRBV3-1 (or the pseudogene TRBV3-2); 8 bases are shared with TRBD1. Unmatched junction bases numbered 3, after V lost 3 bases and J lost 3 bases. The length of the CDR3 is 14 residues. From germline, CDR1 is LGHDT and CDR2 YNNKEL (reference sequence). This chain's CDR3 is CASSHDRGYYGYTF. The CDR3 DNA sequence: TGTGCCAGCAGCCACGACAGGGGTTACTATGGCTACACCTTC.

J is TRBJ1-6 and V is TRBV3-1 (or the pseudogene TRBV3-2), with D possibly being TRBD1 (6 bases). The length of the CDR3 is 16 residues. V lost 1 base, J lost 9 bases, and 16 bases lay in between. Germline CDR1 is LGHDT and CDR2 is YNNKEL (reference sequence). The CDR3: CASSQVTGRWASPLHF. CDR3 bases: TGTGCCAGCAGCCAAGTGACAGGCCGCTGGGCTTCACCCCTCCACTTT.

This chain links TRBV28 with TRBJ2-7, with D unresolved. Germline V lookup: CDR1 MDHEN, CDR2 SYDVKM. The CDR3 covers 15 residues. Trimming removed 2 bases at V and 4 bases at J, with 15 bases between. CDR3 loop: CASSLMFRGAYEQYF. CDR3 bases: TGTGCCAGCAGTTTAATGTTCAGAGGAGCATACGAGCAGTACTTC.

The count of this clone is one. The V call is TRBV3-1 (or the pseudogene TRBV3-2), the J call TRBJ1-3; tentative D call: TRBD1 (5 bases). The germline V and J ends were trimmed by 3 bases and 0 bases, with 12 bases remaining between them. The CDR3 loop spans 16 amino acids. Germline V gene data show CDR1 as LGHDT and CDR2 as YNNKEL (reference sequence). The CDR3 spells CASSHTGIDSGNTIYF. The CDR3, as DNA: TGTGCCAGCAGCCACACAGGAATCGACTCTGGAAACACCATATATTTT.